The rows below give T cell receptor beta chains drawn from one sample of a study of cytomegalovirus exposure and HLA in healthy donors. Some clones are missing from TCRdb's copy, which holds only in-frame ones; the method was immunoSEQ multiplex PCR. The sample consists of around 150,000 clones, around 74% of them appearing once. Sequenced input: PBMCs. These receptors originate from a female donor in good health and CMV-seronegative. The conserved cysteine and the conserved F or W are not part of the CDR3 here.

>TRBV27|TRBJ2-1
ASSTRMDLHEQF
>TRBV9|TRBJ2-2
ASSARTGGITGELF
>TRBV28|TRBJ1-1
ASSSPPGNTEAF
>TRBV18|TRBJ1-1
ASSRDLSPRTEAF
>TRBV4-1|TRBJ2-2
ASSQQGANTGELF
>TRBV10-2|TRBJ2-2
ASTGDRVTGELF
>TRBV6-1|TRBJ1-2
ASSESQGYGYT
>TRBV9|TRBJ2-5
ASSVGPGQETQY
>TRBV9|TRBJ1-2
ASSVGQGDGYT
>TRBV27|TRBJ2-1
ASSPQGNEQF
>TRBV7-9|TRBJ1-6
ARDRPYNSPLH
>TRBV30|TRBJ2-7
AWSLVYEQY
>TRBV6-5|TRBJ2-7
ASSDYASGRTEQY
>TRBV5-4|TRBJ1-6
ASSLARDYSPLH
>TRBV5-1|TRBJ2-1
ASSLGAYRAHNEQF
>TRBV5-4|TRBJ2-6
ASSGGTSNVAGANVLT
>TRBV29-1|TRBJ1-1
SVAGTDTEAF
>TRBV19|TRBJ2-7
ASRDRGSREQY